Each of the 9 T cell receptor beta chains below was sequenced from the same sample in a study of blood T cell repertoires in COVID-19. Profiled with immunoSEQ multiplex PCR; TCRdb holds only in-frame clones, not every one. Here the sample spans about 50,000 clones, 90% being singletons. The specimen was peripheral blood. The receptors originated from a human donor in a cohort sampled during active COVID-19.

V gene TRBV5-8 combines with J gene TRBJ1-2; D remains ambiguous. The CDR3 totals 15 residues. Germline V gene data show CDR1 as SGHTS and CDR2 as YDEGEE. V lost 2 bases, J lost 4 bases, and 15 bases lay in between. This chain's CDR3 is CASSLAPSVSYGYTF. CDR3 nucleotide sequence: TGTGCCAGCAGCTTAGCGCCCTCGGTGTCCTATGGCTACACCTTC.

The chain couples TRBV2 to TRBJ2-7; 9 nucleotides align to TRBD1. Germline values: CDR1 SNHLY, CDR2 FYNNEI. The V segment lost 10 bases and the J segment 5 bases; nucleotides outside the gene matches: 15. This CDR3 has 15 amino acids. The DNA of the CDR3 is TGTGCCACCCAACAGGGGGCATATCACCATGACGAGCAGTACTTC. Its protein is CATQQGAYHHDEQYF. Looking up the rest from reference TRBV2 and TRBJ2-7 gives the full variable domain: EPEVTQTPSHQVTQMGQEVILRCVPISNHLYFYWYRQILGQKVEFLVSFYNNEISEKSEIFDDQFSVERPDGSNFTLKIRSTKLEDSAMYFCATQQGAYHHDEQYFGPGTRLTVT.

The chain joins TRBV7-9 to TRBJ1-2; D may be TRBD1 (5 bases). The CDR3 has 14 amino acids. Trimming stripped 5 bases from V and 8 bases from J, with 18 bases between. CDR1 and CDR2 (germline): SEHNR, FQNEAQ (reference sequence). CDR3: CASSTSSTARGYTF. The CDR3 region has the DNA TGTGCCAGCAGCACCTCATCGACAGCCCGGGGCTACACCTTC.

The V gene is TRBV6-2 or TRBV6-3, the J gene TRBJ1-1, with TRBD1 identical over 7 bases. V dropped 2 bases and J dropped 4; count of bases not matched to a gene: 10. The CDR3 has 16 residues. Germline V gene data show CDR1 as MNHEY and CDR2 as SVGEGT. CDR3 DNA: TGTGCCAGCAGTTACCCTACGGGACAGTGGGGCACTGAAGCTTTCTTT. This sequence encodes CASSYPTGQWGTEAFF.

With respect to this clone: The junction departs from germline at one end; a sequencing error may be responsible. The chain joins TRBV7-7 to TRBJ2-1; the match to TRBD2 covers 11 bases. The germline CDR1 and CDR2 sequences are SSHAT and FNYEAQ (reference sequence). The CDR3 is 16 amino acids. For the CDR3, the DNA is TGTGCTAGCAGCCGATTAGCGGGAGGGAGTAAGAATGAGCAGTTCTTC. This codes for CASSRLAGGSKNEQFF.

This chain's CDR3 is CAISESVAGGVLYEQYF. Here the CDR3 DNA reads TGTGCCATCAGTGAGTCTGTAGCGGGAGGCGTTTTGTACGAGCAGTACTTC. The chain links TRBV10-3 to TRBJ2-7; TRBD2 matches 10 bases. Trimming cost V 0 bases and J 4 bases; bases outside gene matches: 9. The CDR3 is 17 residues long. Germline lookup yields CDR1 ENHRY and CDR2 SYGVKD.

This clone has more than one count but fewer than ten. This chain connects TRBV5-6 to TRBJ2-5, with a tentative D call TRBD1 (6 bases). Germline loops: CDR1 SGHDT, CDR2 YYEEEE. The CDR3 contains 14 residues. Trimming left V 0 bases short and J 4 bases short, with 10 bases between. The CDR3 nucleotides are TGTGCCAGCAGCTTGGACAGGGTAGGAGAGACCCAGTACTTC. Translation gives CASSLDRVGETQYF.

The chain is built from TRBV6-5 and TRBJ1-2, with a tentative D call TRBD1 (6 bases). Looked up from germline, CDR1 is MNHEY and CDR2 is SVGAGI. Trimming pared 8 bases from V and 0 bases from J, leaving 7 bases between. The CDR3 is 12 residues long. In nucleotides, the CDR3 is TGTGCCAGCCAGGGGTCTAACTATGGCTACACCTTC. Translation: CASQGSNYGYTF.

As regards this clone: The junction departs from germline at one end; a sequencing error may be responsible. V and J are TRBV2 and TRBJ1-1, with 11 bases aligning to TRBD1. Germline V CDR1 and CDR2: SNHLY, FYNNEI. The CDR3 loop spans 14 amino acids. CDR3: CASTEDRGRPEGVF. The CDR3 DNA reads TGTGCCAGCACCGAGGACAGGGGGCGACCCGAGGGGGTGTTT.